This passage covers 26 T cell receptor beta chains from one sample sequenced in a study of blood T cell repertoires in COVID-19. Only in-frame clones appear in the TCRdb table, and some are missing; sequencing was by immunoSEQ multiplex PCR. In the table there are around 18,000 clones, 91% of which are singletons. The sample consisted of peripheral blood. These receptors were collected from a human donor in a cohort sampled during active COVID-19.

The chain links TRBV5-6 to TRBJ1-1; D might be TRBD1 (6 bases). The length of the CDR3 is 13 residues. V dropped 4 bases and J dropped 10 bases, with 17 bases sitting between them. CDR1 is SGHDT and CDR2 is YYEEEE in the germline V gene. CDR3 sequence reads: CASSPTGISGAFF. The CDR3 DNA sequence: TGTGCCAGCAGCCCCACAGGGATTTCGGGAGCTTTCTTT.

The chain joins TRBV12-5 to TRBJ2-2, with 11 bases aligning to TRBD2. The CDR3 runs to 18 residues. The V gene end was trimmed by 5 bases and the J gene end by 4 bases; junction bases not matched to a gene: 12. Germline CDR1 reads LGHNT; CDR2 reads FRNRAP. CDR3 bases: TGTGCTAGTGGTCCCGGTTTAGCGGGAGGGCGAGGCACCGGGGAGCTGTTTTTT. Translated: CASGPGLAGGRGTGELFF. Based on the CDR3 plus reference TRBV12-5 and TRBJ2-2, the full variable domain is DARVTQTPRHKVTEMGQEVTMRCQPILGHNTVFWYRQTMMQGLELLAYFRNRAPLDDSGMPKDRFSAEMPDATLATLKIQPSEPRDSAVYFCASGPGLAGGRGTGELFFGEGSRLTVL.

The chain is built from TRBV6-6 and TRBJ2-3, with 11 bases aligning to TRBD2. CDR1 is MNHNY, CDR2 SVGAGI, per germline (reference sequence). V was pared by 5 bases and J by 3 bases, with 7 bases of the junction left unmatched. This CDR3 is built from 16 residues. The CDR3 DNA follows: TGTGCCAGCAGTCGACTAGCGGGGCGGGCGACAGATACGCAGTATTTT. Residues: CASSRLAGRATDTQYF.

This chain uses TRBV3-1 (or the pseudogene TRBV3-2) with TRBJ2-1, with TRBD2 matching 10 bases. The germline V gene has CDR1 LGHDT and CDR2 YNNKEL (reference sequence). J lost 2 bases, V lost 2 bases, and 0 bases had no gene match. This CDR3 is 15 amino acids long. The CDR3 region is CASSQSGGAYNEQFF. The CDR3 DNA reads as TGTGCCAGCAGCCAAAGCGGGGGGGCCTACAATGAGCAGTTCTTC.

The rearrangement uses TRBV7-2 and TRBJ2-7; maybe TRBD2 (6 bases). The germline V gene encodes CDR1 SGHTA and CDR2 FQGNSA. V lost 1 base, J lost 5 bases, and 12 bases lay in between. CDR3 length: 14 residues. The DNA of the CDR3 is TGTGCCAGCAGCTTAGTCGGAGGGAACCACGAGCAGTACTTC. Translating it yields CASSLVGGNHEQYF.

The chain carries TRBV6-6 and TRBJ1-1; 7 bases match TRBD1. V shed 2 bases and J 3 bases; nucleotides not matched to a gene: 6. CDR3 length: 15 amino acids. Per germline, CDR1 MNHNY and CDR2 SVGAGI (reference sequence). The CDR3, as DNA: TGTGCCAGCAGTTACCCCCGGACAGGCCACACTGAAGCTTTCTTT. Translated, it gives CASSYPRTGHTEAFF.

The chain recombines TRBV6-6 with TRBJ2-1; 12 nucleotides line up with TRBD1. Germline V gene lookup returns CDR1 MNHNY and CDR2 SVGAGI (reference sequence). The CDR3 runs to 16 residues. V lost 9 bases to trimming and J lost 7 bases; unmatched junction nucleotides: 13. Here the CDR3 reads CASKRTGTGGGNEQFF. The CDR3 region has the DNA TGTGCCAGTAAACGAACCGGGACAGGGGGCGGTAATGAGCAGTTCTTC.

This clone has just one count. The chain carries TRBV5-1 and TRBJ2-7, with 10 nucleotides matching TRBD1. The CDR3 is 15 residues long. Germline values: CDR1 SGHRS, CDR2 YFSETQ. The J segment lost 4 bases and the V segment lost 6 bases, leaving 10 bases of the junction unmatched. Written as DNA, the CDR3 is TGCGCCAGCACCGGAAGTTGGGGACAGGGGTACGAGCAGTACTTC. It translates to CASTGSWGQGYEQYF.

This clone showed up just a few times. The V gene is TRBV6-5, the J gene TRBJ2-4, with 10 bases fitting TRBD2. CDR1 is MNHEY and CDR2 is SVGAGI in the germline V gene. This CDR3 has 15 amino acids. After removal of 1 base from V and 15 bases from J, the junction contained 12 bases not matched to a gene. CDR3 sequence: CASSYYVAGGQRLYF. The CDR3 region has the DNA TGTGCCAGCAGTTACTATGTAGCGGGGGGCCAGAGGCTGTACTTC.

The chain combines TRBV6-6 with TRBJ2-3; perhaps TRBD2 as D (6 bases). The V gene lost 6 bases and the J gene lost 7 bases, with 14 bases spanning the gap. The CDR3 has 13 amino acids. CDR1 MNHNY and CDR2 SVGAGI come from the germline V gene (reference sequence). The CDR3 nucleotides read TGTGCCAGCAGGCACGGGACTGATCATACGCAGTATTTT. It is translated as CASRHGTDHTQYF.

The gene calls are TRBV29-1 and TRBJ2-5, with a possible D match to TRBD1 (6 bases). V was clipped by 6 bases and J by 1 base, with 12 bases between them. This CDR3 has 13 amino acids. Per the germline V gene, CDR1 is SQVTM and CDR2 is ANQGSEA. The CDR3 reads CSVAWTVQETQYF. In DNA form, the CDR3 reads TGCAGCGTCGCTTGGACAGTCCAAGAGACCCAGTACTTC.

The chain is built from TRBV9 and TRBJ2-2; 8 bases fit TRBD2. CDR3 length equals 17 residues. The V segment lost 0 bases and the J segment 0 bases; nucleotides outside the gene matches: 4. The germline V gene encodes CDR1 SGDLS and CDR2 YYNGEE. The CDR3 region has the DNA TGTGCCAGCAGCGTAGCTTCTAGCGGGCCGAACACCGGGGAGCTGTTTTTT. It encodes CASSVASSGPNTGELFF.

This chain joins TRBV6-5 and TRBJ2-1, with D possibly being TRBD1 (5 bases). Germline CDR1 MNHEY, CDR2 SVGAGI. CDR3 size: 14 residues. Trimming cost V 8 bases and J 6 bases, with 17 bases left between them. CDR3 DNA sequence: TGTGCCAGCTCTCGGGCAGGGCCGGGCAATGAGCAGTTCTTC. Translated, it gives CASSRAGPGNEQFF.

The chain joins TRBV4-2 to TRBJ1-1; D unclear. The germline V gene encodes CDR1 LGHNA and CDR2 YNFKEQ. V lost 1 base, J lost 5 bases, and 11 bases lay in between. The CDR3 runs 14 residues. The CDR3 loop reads CASSQVTAGTEAFF. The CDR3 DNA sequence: TGTGCCAGCAGCCAAGTGACGGCGGGGACTGAAGCTTTCTTT.

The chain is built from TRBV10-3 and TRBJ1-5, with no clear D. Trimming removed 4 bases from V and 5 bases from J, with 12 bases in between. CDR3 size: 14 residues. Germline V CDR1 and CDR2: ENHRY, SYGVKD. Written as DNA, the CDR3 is TGTGCCATCAGTGGGCGGAGGGCAGATCAGCCCCAGCATTTT. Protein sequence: CAISGRRADQPQHF.

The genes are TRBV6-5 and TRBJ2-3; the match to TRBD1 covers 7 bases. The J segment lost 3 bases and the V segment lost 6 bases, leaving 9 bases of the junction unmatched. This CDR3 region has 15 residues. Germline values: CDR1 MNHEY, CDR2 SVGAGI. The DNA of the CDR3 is TGTGCCAGCAGCATAGACAGGGTGGTAACAGATACGCAGTATTTT. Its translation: CASSIDRVVTDTQYF.

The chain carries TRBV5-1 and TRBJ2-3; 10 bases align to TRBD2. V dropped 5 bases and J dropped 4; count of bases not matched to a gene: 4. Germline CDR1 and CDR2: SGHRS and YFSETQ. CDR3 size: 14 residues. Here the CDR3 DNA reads TGCGCCAGCAGGACCGGACTAGCGGCAGATACGCAGTATTTT. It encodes CASRTGLAADTQYF.

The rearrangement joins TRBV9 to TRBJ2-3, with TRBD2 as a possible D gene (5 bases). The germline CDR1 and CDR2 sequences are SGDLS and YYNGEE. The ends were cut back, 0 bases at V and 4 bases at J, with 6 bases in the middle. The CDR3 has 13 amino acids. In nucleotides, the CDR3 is TGTGCCAGCAGCGTAGGGAGGTCAGATACGCAGTATTTT. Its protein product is CASSVGRSDTQYF. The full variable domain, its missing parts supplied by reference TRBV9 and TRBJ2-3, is DSGVTQTPKHLITATGQRVTLRCSPRSGDLSVYWYQQSLDQGLQFLIQYYNGEERAKGNILERFSAQQFPDLHSELNLSSLELGDSALYFCASSVGRSDTQYFGPGTRLTVL.

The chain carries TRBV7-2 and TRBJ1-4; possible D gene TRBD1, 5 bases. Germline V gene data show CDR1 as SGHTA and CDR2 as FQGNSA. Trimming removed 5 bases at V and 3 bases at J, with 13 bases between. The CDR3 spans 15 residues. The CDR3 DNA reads TGTGCCAGCAGCAAAACCAGGGTTGCTAATGAAAAACTGTTTTTT. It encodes CASSKTRVANEKLFF.

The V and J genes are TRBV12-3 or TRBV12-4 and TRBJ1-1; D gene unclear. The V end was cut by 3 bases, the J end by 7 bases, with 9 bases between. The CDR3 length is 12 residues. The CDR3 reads CASSFRAGEAFF. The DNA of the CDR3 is TGTGCCAGCAGTTTTAGGGCGGGTGAAGCTTTCTTT.

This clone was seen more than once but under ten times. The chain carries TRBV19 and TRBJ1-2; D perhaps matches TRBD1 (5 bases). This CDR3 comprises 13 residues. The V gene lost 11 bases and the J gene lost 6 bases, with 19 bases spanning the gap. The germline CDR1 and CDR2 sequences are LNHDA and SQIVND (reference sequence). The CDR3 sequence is CASSRGEYDGYTF. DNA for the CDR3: TGTGCCTCCTCGCGGGGGGAGTATGATGGCTACACCTTC.

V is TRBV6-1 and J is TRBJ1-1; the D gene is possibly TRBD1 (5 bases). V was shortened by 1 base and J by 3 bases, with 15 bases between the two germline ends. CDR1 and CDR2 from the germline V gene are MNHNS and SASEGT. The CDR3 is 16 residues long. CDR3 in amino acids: CASSEVGGAPYTEAFF. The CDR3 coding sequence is TGTGCCAGCAGTGAAGTGGGAGGGGCGCCCTACACTGAAGCTTTCTTT.

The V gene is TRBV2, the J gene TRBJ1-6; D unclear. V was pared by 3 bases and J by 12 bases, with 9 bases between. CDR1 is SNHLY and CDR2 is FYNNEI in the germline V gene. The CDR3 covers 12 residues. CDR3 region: CASSDPGLPLHF. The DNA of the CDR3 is TGTGCCAGCAGTGATCCGGGGTTACCCCTCCACTTT.

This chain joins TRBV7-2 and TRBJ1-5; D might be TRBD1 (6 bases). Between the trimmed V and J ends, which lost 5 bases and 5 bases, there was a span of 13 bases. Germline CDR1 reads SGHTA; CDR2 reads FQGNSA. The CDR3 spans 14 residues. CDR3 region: CASSVQGRDQPQHF. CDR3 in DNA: TGTGCCAGCAGCGTACAGGGTAGAGATCAGCCCCAGCATTTT.

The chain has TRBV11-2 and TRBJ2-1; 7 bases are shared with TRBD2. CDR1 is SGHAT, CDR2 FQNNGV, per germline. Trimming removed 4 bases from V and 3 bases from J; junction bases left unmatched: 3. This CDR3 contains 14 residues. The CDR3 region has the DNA TGTGCCAGCAGCTCTAGCGGAATCTACAATGAGCAGTTCTTC. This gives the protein CASSSSGIYNEQFF.

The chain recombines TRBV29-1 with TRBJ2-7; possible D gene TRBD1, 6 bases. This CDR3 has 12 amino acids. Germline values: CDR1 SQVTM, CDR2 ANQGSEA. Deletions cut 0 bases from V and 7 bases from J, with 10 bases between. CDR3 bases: TGCAGCGTTGAAGATGAGACAGGTGAGCAGTACTTC. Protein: CSVEDETGEQYF.